The entry below gives a single T cell receptor beta chain sequence along with its context. The sample originates from a study of blood T cell repertoires in COVID-19. Overall study: In each case, the material was cDNA or gDNA derived from T cells, B-cell-depleted T cells, or PBMCs.

The V end was cut by 1 base, the J end by 5 bases, with 12 bases between. Germline values: CDR1 SGHNT, CDR2 YYREEE (reference sequence). The CDR3 length is 14 residues. Assay used: immunoSEQ multiplex PCR; TCRdb lists only in-frame clones, some missing. The table includes about 250,000 clones, about 90% detected once. This receptor was identified in a man between 18 and 29 years old with active or convalescent COVID-19. The sequenced material came from peripheral blood. The rearrangement links TRBV5-4 to TRBJ2-5; D perhaps matches TRBD1 (5 bases). The CDR3 loop reads CASSLIVGAETQYF. DNA of the CDR3: TGTGCCAGCAGCTTGATTGTAGGGGCGGAGACCCAGTACTTC.